This TCR beta chain was recorded in a study of T-cell memory formation after mild COVID-19. Study as a whole: Largely donor-specific TCR clusters were found. Study-level results: The second-wave clones peaking on day 37 were not confirmed as SARS-CoV-2-specific.

This CDR3 region has 17 residues. Trimming cost V 1 base and J 6 bases, with 18 bases left between them. In regard to this clonotype: Its specificity is unknown.

5'RACE with constant-segment primers yielded barcoded, UMI-tagged TCR alpha and TCR beta cDNA libraries. TCRdb redid the calling of the 5' RACE reads with MiXCR, one entry per CDR3 protein. Among roughly 510,000 distinct CDR3 sequences listed, approximately 15% were seen once. Sequencing was carried out using PBMCs or a T cell subset sorted from them (not recorded which). The TCR was taken from an adult woman who had mild COVID-19 (a few samples of this study predate the infection). Cell type and time point are not known. The rearrangement uses TRBV12-3 or TRBV12-4 and TRBJ1-4; weak D call: TRBD1 (6 bases). The CDR3 protein is CASSLEGSWDTHEKLFF. CDR3 bases: TGTGCCAGCAGTTTAGAGGGGTCTTGGGACACCCATGAAAAACTGTTTTTT.